These 7 T cell receptor beta chains were sequenced from one sample in a study of CD8 T cells in ankylosing spondylitis. General observations from the study: A motif in TCR beta, a set of several highly homologous variants, appeared characteristic of ankylosing spondylitis blood.

The antigens of these receptors remain unknown. TCRdb itself ran the 5' RACE reads through MiXCR, one entry per CDR3 protein. The data contain fewer than 750,000 distinct CDR3 sequences, roughly 20% of them singletons. The source material was blood, either unsorted or a sorted T cell fraction (not recorded which). The source of these receptors is a male donor with ankylosing spondylitis.

The V gene is TRBV28, the J gene TRBJ2-6; D is unclear. The CDR3 loop spans 16 amino acids. Trimming removed 6 bases from V and 4 bases from J, with 16 bases in between. The germline V gene has CDR1 MDHEN and CDR2 SYDVKM. For the CDR3, the DNA is TGTGCCAGCAGACTAAACGGAGCGAGGGGGGCCAACGTCCTGACTTTC. This gives the protein CASRLNGARGANVLTF.

The rearrangement joins TRBV29-1 to TRBJ2-7; 7 nucleotides agree with TRBD2. CDR3 length: 13 amino acids. Germline CDR1 is SQVTM and CDR2 is ANQGSEA. V shed 6 bases and J 3 bases; nucleotides not matched to a gene: 8. The CDR3 DNA follows: TGCAGCGTACGACTAGCCGGCGTCTACGAGCAGTACTTC. Protein: CSVRLAGVYEQYF.

The chain has TRBV4-1 and TRBJ1-1; D not resolved. This CDR3 spans 17 amino acids. Between the trimmed V and J ends, which lost 0 bases and 4 bases, there was a span of 18 bases. Germline loops: CDR1 MGHRA, CDR2 YSYEKL. CDR3 coding DNA: TGCGCCAGCAGCCAAGATGAGAGGGTGAGCTCGGTCACTGAAGCTTTCTTT. Its translation is CASSQDERVSSVTEAFF.

This chain connects TRBV7-2 to TRBJ2-2; 8 bases line up with TRBD1. The CDR3 spans 15 residues. J lost 6 bases, V lost 1 base, and 4 bases had no gene match. The germline V gene encodes CDR1 SGHTA and CDR2 FQGNSA. CDR3 coding DNA: TGTGCCAGCAGCTTAGGGACAGGGCGGCCCGGGGAGCTGTTTTTT. This codes for CASSLGTGRPGELFF. Full variable domain (rest looked up from reference TRBV7-2 and TRBJ2-2): GAGVSQSPSNKVTEKGKDVELRCDPISGHTALYWYRQSLGQGLEFLIYFQGNSAPDKSGLPSDRFSAERTGGSVSTLTIQRTQQEDSAVYLCASSLGTGRPGELFFGEGSRLTVL.

This clonotype was found many times. V is TRBV7-8 and J is TRBJ2-1; D uncertain. Germline CDR1 reads SGHVS; CDR2 reads FQNEAQ. CDR3 size: 13 residues. The germline V and J ends were trimmed by 3 bases and 5 bases, with 8 bases remaining between them. CDR3 DNA: TGTGCCAGCAGCTTGGCTAGAAACAATGAGCAGTTCTTC. Translated, it gives CASSLARNNEQFF.

This sequence joins TRBV5-1 and TRBJ1-1; 10 bases match TRBD1. The CDR3 is made up of 16 amino acids. Germline V gives CDR1 SGHRS, CDR2 YFSETQ. V lost 4 bases to trimming and J lost 0 bases; unmatched junction nucleotides: 6. The CDR3 sequence is CASSARTGGVNTEAFF. The DNA for the CDR3 is TGCGCCAGCAGCGCCCGGACAGGGGGAGTGAACACTGAAGCTTTCTTT.

This clonotype has only a few counts. In nucleotides, the CDR3 is TGTGCCAGCAGTTTCGAGCTCTCTGGGGCCAACGTCCTGACTTTC. Translating gives CASSFELSGANVLTF. V and J are TRBV28 and TRBJ2-6; no firm D call. V lost 3 bases, J lost 0 bases, and 6 bases lay in between. Germline V lookup: CDR1 MDHEN, CDR2 SYDVKM. This CDR3 region has 15 residues.